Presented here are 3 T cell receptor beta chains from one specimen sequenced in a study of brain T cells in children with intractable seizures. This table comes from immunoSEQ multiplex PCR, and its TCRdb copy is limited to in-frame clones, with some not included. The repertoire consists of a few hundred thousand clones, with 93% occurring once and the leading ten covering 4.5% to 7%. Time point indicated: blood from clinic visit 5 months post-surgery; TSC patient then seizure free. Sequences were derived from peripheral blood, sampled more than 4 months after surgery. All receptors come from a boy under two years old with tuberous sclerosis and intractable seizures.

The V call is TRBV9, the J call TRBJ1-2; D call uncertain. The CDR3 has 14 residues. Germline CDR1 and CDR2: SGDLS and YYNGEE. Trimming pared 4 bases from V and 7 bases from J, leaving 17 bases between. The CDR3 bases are TGTGCCAGCAGCAACGAAGGGCTCTATGGTGGCTACACCTTC. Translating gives CASSNEGLYGGYTF.

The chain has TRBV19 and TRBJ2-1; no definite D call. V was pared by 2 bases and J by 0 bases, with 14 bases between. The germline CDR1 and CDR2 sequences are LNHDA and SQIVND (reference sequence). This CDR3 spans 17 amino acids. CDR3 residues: CASSIIQPSGSYNEQFF. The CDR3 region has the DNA TGTGCCAGTAGTATAATCCAGCCTTCGGGCTCCTACAATGAGCAGTTCTTC. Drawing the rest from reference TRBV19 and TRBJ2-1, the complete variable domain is DGGITQSPKYLFRKEGQNVTLSCEQNLNHDAMYWYRQDPGQGLRLIYYSQIVNDFQKGDIAEGYSVSREKKESFPLTVTSAQKNPTAFYLCASSIIQPSGSYNEQFFGPGTRLTVL.

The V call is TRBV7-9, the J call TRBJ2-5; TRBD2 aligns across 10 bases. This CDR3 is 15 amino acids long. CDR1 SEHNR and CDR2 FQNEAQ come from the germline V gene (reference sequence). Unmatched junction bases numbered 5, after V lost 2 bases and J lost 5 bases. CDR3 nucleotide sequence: TGTGCCAGCAGCTTACTAGCGGGGGTGGAGGAGACCCAGTACTTC. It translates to CASSLLAGVEETQYF.